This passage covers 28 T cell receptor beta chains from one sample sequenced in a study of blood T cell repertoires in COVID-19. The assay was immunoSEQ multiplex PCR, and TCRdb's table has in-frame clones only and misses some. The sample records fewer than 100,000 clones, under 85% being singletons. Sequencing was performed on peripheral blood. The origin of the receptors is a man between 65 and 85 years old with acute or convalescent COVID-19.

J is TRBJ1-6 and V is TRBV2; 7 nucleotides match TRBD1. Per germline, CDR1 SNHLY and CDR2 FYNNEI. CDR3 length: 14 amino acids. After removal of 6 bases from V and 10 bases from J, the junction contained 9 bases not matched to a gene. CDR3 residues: CASSLRDRGSPLHF. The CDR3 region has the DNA TGTGCCAGCAGCCTACGGGACAGAGGGTCACCCCTCCACTTT. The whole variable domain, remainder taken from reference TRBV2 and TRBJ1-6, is EPEVTQTPSHQVTQMGQEVILRCVPISNHLYFYWYRQILGQKVEFLVSFYNNEISEKSEIFDDQFSVERPDGSNFTLKIRSTKLEDSAMYFCASSLRDRGSPLHFGNGTRLTVT.

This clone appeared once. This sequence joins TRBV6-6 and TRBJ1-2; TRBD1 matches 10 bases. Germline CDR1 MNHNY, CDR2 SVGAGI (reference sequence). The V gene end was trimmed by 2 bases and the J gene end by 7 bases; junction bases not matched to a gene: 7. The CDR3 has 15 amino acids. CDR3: CASSYRQGAQSGYTF. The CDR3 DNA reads TGTGCCAGCAGTTACCGACAGGGGGCCCAGTCTGGCTACACCTTC.

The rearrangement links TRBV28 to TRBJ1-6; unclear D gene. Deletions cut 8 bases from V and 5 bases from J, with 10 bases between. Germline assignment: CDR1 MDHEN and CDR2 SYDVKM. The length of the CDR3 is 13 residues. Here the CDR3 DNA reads TGTGCCAGCTGCCGACTGGATAATTCACCCCTCCACTTT. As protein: CASCRLDNSPLHF.

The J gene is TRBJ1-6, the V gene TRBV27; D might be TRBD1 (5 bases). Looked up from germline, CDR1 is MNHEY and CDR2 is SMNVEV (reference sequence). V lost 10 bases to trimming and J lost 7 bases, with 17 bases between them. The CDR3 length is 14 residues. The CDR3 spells CATTGRAENSPLHF. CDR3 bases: TGTGCCACCACGGGCAGGGCAGAGAATTCACCCCTCCACTTT.

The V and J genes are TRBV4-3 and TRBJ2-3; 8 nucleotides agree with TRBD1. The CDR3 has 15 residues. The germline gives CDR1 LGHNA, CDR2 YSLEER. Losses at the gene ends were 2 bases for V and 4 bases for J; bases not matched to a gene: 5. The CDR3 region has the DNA TGCGCCAGCAGCCAACTCGGGACAGGACCAGATACGCAGTATTTT. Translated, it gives CASSQLGTGPDTQYF.

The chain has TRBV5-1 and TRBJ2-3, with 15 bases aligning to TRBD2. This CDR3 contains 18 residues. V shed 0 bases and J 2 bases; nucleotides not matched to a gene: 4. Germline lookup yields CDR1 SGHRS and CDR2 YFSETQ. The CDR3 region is CASSLGGLAGGVTDTQYF. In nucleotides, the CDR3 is TGCGCCAGCAGCTTGGGGGGACTAGCGGGAGGAGTCACAGATACGCAGTATTTT.

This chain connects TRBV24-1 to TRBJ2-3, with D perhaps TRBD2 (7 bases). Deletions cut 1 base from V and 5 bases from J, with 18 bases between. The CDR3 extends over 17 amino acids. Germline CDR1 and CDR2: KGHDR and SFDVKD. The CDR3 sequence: CATSDFGGRDLKDTQYF. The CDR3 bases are TGTGCCACCAGTGATTTCGGGGGGCGAGACCTCAAAGATACGCAGTATTTT.

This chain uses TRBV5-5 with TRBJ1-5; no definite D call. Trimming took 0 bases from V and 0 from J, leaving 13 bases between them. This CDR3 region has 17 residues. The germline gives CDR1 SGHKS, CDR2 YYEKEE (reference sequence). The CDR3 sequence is CASSLGPSGNSNQPQHF. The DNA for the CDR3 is TGTGCCAGCAGCTTGGGCCCTTCGGGAAATAGCAATCAGCCCCAGCATTTT.

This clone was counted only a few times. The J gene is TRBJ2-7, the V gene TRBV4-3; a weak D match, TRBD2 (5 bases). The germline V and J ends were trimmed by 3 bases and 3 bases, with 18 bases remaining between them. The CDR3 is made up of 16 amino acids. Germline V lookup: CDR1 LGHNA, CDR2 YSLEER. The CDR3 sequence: CASSHSKRLDLYEQYF. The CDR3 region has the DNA TGCGCCAGCAGCCATTCTAAGCGGCTCGATCTCTACGAGCAGTACTTC.

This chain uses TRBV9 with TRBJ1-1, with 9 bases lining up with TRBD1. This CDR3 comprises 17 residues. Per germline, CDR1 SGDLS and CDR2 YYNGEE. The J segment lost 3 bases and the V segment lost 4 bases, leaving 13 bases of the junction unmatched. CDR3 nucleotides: TGTGCCAGCAGCCATCCAAAACAGGGGGCCGCGTACACTGAAGCTTTCTTT. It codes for CASSHPKQGAAYTEAFF.

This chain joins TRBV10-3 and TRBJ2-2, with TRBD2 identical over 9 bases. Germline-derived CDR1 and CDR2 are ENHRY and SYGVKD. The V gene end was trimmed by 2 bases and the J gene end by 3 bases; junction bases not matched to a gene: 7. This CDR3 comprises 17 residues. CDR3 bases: TGTGCCATCAGTGAGGCTAGCGGGATCCTGTACACCGGGGAGCTGTTTTTT. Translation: CAISEASGILYTGELFF.

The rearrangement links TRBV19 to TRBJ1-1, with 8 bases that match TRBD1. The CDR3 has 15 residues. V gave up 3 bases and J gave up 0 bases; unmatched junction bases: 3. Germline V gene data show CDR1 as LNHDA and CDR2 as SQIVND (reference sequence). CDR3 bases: TGTGCCAGTAGTATGGGACAGGCCATGAACACTGAAGCTTTCTTT. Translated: CASSMGQAMNTEAFF.

The chain's CDR3 is CASKPRDRSNYGYTF. The CDR3 DNA reads TGTGCCAGCAAACCCCGGGACAGAAGTAACTATGGCTACACCTTC. The chain is built from TRBV19 and TRBJ1-2; TRBD1 matches at 7 bases. The germline CDR1 and CDR2 sequences are LNHDA and SQIVND (reference sequence). This CDR3 region has 15 residues. Trimming took 9 bases from V and 1 from J; bases not matched to a gene: 11.

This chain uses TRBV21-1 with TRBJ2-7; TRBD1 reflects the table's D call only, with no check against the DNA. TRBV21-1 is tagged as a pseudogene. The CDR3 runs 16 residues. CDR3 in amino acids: CASSNPASRRGYEQYF. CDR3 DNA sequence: TGTGCCAGCAGCAATCCGGCCAGCAGAAGGGGCTACGAGCAGTACTTC.

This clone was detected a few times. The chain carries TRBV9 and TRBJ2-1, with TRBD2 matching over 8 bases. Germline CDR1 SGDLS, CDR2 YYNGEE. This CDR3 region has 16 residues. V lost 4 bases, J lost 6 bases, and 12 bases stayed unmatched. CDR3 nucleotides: TGTGCCAGCAGCCCGACGTCAGCGGGGGCTTTCAATGAGCAGTTCTTC. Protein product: CASSPTSAGAFNEQFF.

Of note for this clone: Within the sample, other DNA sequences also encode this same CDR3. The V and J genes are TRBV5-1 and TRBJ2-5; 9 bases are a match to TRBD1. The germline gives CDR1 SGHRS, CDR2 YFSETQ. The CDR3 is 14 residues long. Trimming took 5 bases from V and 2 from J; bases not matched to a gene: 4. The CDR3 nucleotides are TGCGCCAGCAGGCCTGGGACAGGGCAAGAGACCCAGTACTTC. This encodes CASRPGTGQETQYF.

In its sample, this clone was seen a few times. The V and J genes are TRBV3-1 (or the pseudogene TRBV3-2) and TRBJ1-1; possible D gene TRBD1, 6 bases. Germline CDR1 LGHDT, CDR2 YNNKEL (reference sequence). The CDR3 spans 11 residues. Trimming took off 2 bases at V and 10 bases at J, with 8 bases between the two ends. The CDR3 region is CASSQNRVAFF. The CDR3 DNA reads TGTGCCAGCAGCCAAAACAGGGTAGCTTTCTTT.

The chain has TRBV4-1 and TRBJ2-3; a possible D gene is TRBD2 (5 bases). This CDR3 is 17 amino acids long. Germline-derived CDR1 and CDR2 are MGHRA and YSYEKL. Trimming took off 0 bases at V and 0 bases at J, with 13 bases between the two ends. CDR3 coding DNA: TGCGCCAGCAGCCAAGAGGTCGAAGCGGCTAGCACAGATACGCAGTATTTT. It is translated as CASSQEVEAASTDTQYF.

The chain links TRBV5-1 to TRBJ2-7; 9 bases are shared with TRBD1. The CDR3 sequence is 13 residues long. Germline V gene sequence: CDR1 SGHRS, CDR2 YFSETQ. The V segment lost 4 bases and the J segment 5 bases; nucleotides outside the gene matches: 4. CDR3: CASSIQGADEQYF. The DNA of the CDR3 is TGCGCCAGCAGCATACAGGGGGCGGACGAGCAGTACTTC.

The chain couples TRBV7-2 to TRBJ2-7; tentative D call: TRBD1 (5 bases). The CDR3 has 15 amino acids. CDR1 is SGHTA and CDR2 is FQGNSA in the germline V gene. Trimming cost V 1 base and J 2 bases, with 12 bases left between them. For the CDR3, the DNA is TGTGCCAGCAGCTTAGTGCCAGGGTTTCCCTACGAGCAGTACTTC. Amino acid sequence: CASSLVPGFPYEQYF.

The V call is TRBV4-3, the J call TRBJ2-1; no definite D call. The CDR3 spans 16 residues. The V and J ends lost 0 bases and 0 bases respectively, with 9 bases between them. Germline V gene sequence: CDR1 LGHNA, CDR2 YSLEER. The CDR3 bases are TGCGCCAGCAGCCAAGATCCAGGATTCTCCTACAATGAGCAGTTCTTC. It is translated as CASSQDPGFSYNEQFF.

CDR3 protein: CASSPDRASNQPQHF. The CDR3 DNA follows: TGTGCCAGCTCTCCGGACAGGGCCTCCAATCAGCCCCAGCATTTT. V is TRBV18 and J is TRBJ1-5; TRBD1 matches at 8 bases. Germline V gene lookup returns CDR1 KGHSH and CDR2 LQKENI. This CDR3 has 15 residues. V dropped 6 bases and J dropped 3; count of bases not matched to a gene: 7.

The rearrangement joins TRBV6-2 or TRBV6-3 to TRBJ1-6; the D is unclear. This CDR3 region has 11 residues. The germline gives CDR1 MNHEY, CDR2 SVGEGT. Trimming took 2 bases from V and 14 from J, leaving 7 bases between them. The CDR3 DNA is TGTGCCAGCAGTTACCTGCAGTCCCTCCACTTT. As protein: CASSYLQSLHF.

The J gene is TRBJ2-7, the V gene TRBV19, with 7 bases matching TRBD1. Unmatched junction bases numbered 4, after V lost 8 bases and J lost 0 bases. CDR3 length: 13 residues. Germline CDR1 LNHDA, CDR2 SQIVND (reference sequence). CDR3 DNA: TGTGCCAGTGTAGGGGGCTCCTCCTACGAGCAGTACTTC. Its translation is CASVGGSSYEQYF.

CDR3 loop: CASSDQAGVYNEQFF. In DNA, the CDR3 is TGTGCCAGCAGTGACCAAGCGGGGGTCTACAATGAGCAGTTCTTC. The chain couples TRBV6-1 to TRBJ2-1, with 8 bases lining up with TRBD2. Trimming cost V 3 bases and J 3 bases; bases outside gene matches: 4. This CDR3 spans 15 amino acids. Looked up from germline, CDR1 is MNHNS and CDR2 is SASEGT.

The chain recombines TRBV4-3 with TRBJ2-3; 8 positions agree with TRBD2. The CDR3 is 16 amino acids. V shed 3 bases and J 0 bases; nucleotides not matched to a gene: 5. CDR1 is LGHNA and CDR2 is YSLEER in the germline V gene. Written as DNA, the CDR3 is TGCGCCAGCAGCCATGTAGCGGGATCTAGCACAGATACGCAGTATTTT. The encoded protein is CASSHVAGSSTDTQYF.

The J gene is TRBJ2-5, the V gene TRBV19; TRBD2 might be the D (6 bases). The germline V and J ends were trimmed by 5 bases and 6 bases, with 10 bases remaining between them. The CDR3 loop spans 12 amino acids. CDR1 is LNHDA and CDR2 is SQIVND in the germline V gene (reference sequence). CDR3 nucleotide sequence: TGTGCCAGTAGTCCGGCGGGGCAGACCCAGTACTTC. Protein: CASSPAGQTQYF.

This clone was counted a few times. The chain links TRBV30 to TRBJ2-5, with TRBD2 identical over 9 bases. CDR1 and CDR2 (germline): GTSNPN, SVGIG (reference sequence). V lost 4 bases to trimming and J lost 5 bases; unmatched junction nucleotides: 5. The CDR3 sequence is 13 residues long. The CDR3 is CAWTSGIGETQYF. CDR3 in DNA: TGTGCCTGGACTAGCGGGATTGGGGAGACCCAGTACTTC.